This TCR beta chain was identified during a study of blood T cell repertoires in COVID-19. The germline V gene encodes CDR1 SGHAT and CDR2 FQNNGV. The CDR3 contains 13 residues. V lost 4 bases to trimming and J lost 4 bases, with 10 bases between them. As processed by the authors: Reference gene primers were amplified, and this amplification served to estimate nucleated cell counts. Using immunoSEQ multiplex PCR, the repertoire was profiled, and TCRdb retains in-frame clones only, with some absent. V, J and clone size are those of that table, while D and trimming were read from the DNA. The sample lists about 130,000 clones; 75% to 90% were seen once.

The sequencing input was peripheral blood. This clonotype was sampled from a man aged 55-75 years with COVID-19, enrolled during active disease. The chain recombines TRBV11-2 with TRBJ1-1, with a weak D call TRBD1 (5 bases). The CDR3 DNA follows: TGTGCCAGCAGCTCAGGGTTGGGCACTGAAGCTTTCTTT. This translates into CASSSGLGTEAFF.